Detailed here is one T cell receptor beta chain. This record belongs to a study of blood T cell repertoires in COVID-19. Overall study: Material from acute and convalescent COVID-19 was sourced from the United States, Italy and Spain. T cells, B-cell-depleted T cells, or PBMCs provided the cDNA or gDNA that served as material.

Per the authors' pipeline: Amplification of reference gene primers provided the estimated nucleated cell counts. The assay was immunoSEQ multiplex PCR, and TCRdb's table has in-frame clones only and misses some. For V, J and clone size, that table is used; D and trimming come from the DNA. The sample lists about 210,000 clones; approximately 82% were seen once. There are 11 residues in the CDR3. The V end lost 4 bases, the J end lost 8 bases, and 7 bases lay between the germline ends. CDR1 is SGHKS and CDR2 is YYEKEE in the germline V gene (reference sequence). The chain is built from TRBV5-5 and TRBJ2-1; unclear D gene. The receptor was isolated from a man aged 50-59 years with active or convalescent COVID-19. Sequenced: peripheral blood. The CDR3 DNA reads TGTGCCAGCAGCAAAGGAGATGAGCAGTTCTTC. Translation: CASSKGDEQFF.